This T cell receptor beta chain was sequenced for a study of T cell changes during pregnancy in multiple sclerosis. Repertoires were generated with immunoSEQ multiplex PCR, while TCRdb's copy carries only in-frame clones and drops some. The sample contains roughly 58,000 clones, about nine tenths of which appear only once. CDR1 and CDR2 (germline): MNHNY, SVGAGI (reference sequence). The CDR3 consists of 11 residues. V dropped 9 bases and J dropped 6 bases, with 11 bases sitting between them. Sequenced here: CD8+ T cells from peripheral blood mononuclear cells, sampled before pregnancy. The J gene is TRBJ1-2, the V gene TRBV6-6; D is ambiguous. The sequence was obtained from a female donor with multiple sclerosis, enrolled in a pregnancy study. CDR3 loop: CASSPGNGYTF. CDR3 coding DNA: TGTGCCAGTAGCCCGGGGAATGGCTACACCTTC.